The rows below give T cell receptor beta chains drawn from one sample of a study of blood T cell repertoires in COVID-19. Profiling relied on immunoSEQ multiplex PCR, and the TCRdb table lists in-frame clones only, not all of them. Counted here are more than 80,000 clones, 80% to 90% occurring once; the ten biggest clones make up less than 2%. The source material was peripheral blood. The origin of the receptors is a man older than 75 with acute or convalescent COVID-19. Both conserved end residues are part of each CDR3. D genes are given only for firm matches. Clone size is given for some rows only: seen once, a few or many times, or a class if the clone is expanded.

J,length,size,D,V,CDR3,DNA
TRBJ2-2,16,.,.,TRBV7-3,CASSLSTRDGTGELFF,TGTGCCAGCAGCCTATCGACTAGAGATGGCACCGGGGAGCTGTTTTTT
TRBJ2-7,15,.,.,TRBV5-4,CASSPGGGNPREQYF,TGTGCCAGCAGCCCAGGTGGCGGGAACCCTAGAGAGCAGTACTTC
TRBJ1-2,14,once,.,TRBV28,CASRLDSSNYGYTF,TGTGCCAGCAGATTAGACAGCTCTAACTATGGCTACACCTTC
TRBJ1-2,14,.,TRBD1,TRBV19,CASSDRDRKGGYTF,TGTGCCAGTAGTGACCGGGACAGGAAGGGTGGCTACACCTTC
TRBJ2-7,14,few,.,TRBV5-1,CASSQDSLAYEQYF,TGCGCCAGCAGCCAGGACAGCCTGGCGTACGAGCAGTACTTC
TRBJ2-1,19,.,TRBD2,TRBV6-1,CASSASGLAGGPSHNEQFF,TGTGCCAGCAGTGCCTCAGGACTAGCGGGAGGGCCTTCCCACAATGAGCAGTTCTTC
TRBJ1-2,19,.,TRBD1,TRBV28,CASSIPLGGGTDTNYGYTF,TGTGCCAGCAGTATCCCCCTGGGTGGTGGGACAGATACTAACTATGGCTACACCTTC
TRBJ1-4,13,.,.,TRBV28,CASSAPGNEKLFF,TGTGCCAGCAGCGCCCCGGGTAATGAAAAACTGTTTTTT
TRBJ1-2,12,once,TRBD1,TRBV30,CAWSVSGGGYTF,TGTGCCTGGAGTGTGTCAGGGGGTGGCTACACCTTC
TRBJ2-7,14,.,.,TRBV19,CASSPRLVSYEQYF,TGTGCCAGTAGTCCCAGACTGGTGAGCTACGAGCAGTACTTC
TRBJ2-6,21,.,TRBD2,TRBV28,CASSPPRLAGGWSSGANVLTF,TGTGCCAGCAGTCCCCCGAGACTAGCGGGAGGGTGGTCTTCTGGGGCCAACGTCCTGACTTTC
TRBJ2-1,16,.,TRBD1,TRBV5-1,CASSSLPGQGYNEQFF,TGCGCCAGCAGCTCCTTACCCGGACAGGGCTACAATGAGCAGTTCTTC
TRBJ2-4,18,.,TRBD2,TRBV4-3,CASSPGTSGSWAKNIQYF,TGCGCCAGCAGCCCCGGGACTAGCGGGAGTTGGGCCAAAAACATTCAGTACTTC
TRBJ2-7,14,.,TRBD1,TRBV19,CASSNHRGSYEQYF,TGTGCCAGTAGTAACCACAGGGGTTCCTACGAGCAGTACTTC
TRBJ1-5,15,once,.,TRBV5-1,CASSFSGDSNQPQHF,TGCGCCAGCAGCTTCTCAGGGGATAGCAATCAGCCCCAGCATTTT
TRBJ2-3,19,.,TRBD2,TRBV15,CATSRDGRTSGRATDTQYF,TGTGCCACCAGCAGAGATGGGAGGACTAGCGGGAGGGCCACGGATACGCAGTATTTT
TRBJ1-5,14,.,.,TRBV20-1,CSASPDNSNQPQHF,TGCAGTGCTAGTCCAGATAATAGCAATCAGCCCCAGCATTTT
TRBJ1-1,14,.,.,TRBV18,CASSPSSRDTEAFF,TGTGCCAGCTCACCAAGTAGCAGGGACACTGAAGCTTTCTTT
TRBJ2-3,14,.,.,TRBV29-1,CSVAAGESMRTQYF,TGCAGCGTTGCAGCAGGGGAATCCATGCGTACGCAGTATTTT
TRBJ1-4,12,once,TRBD1,TRBV2,CASRDRGEKLFF,TGTGCCAGCAGGGACAGGGGTGAAAAACTGTTTTTT
TRBJ2-7,13,.,.,TRBV5-1,CASSLVSDYEQYF,TGCGCCAGCAGCTTGGTTTCAGACTACGAGCAGTACTTC
TRBJ1-4,15,.,.,TRBV27,CASSFSGATNEKLFF,TGTGCCAGCAGTTTCTCGGGGGCAACTAATGAAAAACTGTTTTTT
TRBJ2-3,15,.,TRBD1,TRBV19,CASRRTGEGTDTQYF,TGTGCCAGTAGGAGGACAGGGGAGGGCACAGATACGCAGTATTTT
TRBJ2-7,14,.,.,TRBV7-8,CASSPRLSSYEQYF,TGTGCCAGCAGCCCCAGACTGAGTTCCTACGAGCAGTACTTC
TRBJ2-2,18,.,TRBD2,TRBV7-2,CASSPLHPLAGNTGELFF,TGTGCCAGCAGCCCCCTCCACCCGCTAGCGGGGAACACCGGGGAGCTGTTTTTT
TRBJ2-4,14,.,TRBD2,TRBV7-2,CASSLEWTSLIQYF,TGTGCCAGCAGCTTAGAGTGGACTAGTCTCATTCAGTACTTC
TRBJ1-5,14,.,.,TRBV7-2,CASSDQGGGQPQHF,TGTGCCAGCAGCGACCAGGGAGGGGGTCAGCCCCAGCATTTT
TRBJ2-4,13,.,TRBD1,TRBV7-3,CASSSGQGSIQYF,TGTGCCAGCAGCTCTGGACAGGGTAGCATTCAGTACTTC
TRBJ2-7,13,few,TRBD1,TRBV18,CASSSGQPYEQYF,TGTGCCAGCTCATCGGGACAGCCCTACGAGCAGTACTTC
TRBJ1-1,14,.,TRBD1,TRBV7-8,CASSPDRGLTEAFF,TGTGCCAGCAGCCCAGACAGGGGGCTAACTGAAGCTTTCTTT
TRBJ1-6,14,.,TRBD1,TRBV6-5,CASKMTGDNSPLHF,TGTGCCAGCAAAATGACAGGGGATAATTCACCCCTCCACTTT
TRBJ2-1,16,few,.,TRBV5-1,CASSLGVGGSYNEQFF,TGCGCCAGCAGCTTGGGGGTAGGGGGTTCCTACAATGAGCAGTTCTTC
TRBJ1-2,12,.,.,TRBV12-3/TRBV12-4,CASSSRGYGYTF,TGTGCCAGCAGTTCCAGGGGCTATGGCTACACCTTC
TRBJ2-2,12,few,.,TRBV30,CAWSRVTGELFF,TGTGCCTGGAGCAGGGTCACCGGGGAGCTGTTTTTT
TRBJ1-1,15,.,.,TRBV29-1,CSVGELQGVNTEAFF,TGCAGCGTGGGGGAGTTACAGGGAGTCAATACTGAAGCTTTCTTT
TRBJ1-2,13,.,TRBD1,TRBV7-2,CASSLSGTAVYTF,TGTGCCAGCAGCTTATCCGGGACAGCAGTCTACACCTTC
TRBJ2-7,15,.,.,TRBV6-2/TRBV6-3,CASSYRFRTSYEQYF,TGTGCCAGCAGTTACCGATTCCGGACAAGTTACGAGCAGTACTTC
TRBJ2-7,17,.,.,TRBV29-1,CSVDPAQGPNPSYEQYF,TGCAGCGTTGACCCTGCACAGGGTCCCAACCCTTCCTACGAGCAGTACTTC
TRBJ1-1,11,.,TRBD1,TRBV20-1,CSALGTGEAFF,TGCAGTGCCCTCGGGACAGGTGAAGCTTTCTTT
TRBJ2-5,14,.,.,TRBV29-1,CSVDWGQGPETQYF,TGCAGCGTTGATTGGGGGCAGGGACCAGAGACCCAGTACTTC
TRBJ2-5,16,.,.,TRBV5-8,CASSLGGLQGRETQYF,TGTGCCAGCAGCTTGGGGGGACTACAGGGTCGAGAGACCCAGTACTTC
TRBJ2-7,16,.,TRBD2,TRBV7-8,CASSLGSGRGIYEQYF,TGTGCCAGCAGCTTAGGAAGCGGGAGGGGGATCTACGAGCAGTACTTC
TRBJ2-3,14,.,TRBD1,TRBV11-3,CASSLGQSTDTQYF,TGTGCCAGCAGCTTGGGACAGAGCACAGATACGCAGTATTTT
TRBJ2-1,15,.,TRBD2,TRBV9,CASSVAGGPYNEQFF,TGTGCCAGCAGCGTAGCGGGAGGGCCTTACAATGAGCAGTTCTTC
TRBJ1-5,14,few,TRBD1,TRBV6-5,CASSSGQGNQPQHF,TGTGCCAGCAGCTCGGGACAGGGGAATCAGCCCCAGCATTTT
TRBJ2-2,14,few,.,TRBV5-5,CASRGLSNTGELFF,TGTGCCAGCAGAGGACTTTCGAACACCGGGGAGCTGTTTTTT
TRBJ2-5,15,.,.,TRBV5-1,CASSLAHTSRETQYF,TGCGCCAGCAGCTTGGCCCATACTAGCCGCGAGACCCAGTACTTC
TRBJ2-5,14,.,TRBD2,TRBV19,CASNAGTSVETQYF,TGTGCCAGTAATGCCGGGACTAGCGTTGAGACCCAGTACTTC
TRBJ2-2,15,.,TRBD1,TRBV11-2,CASSPTGGRSGELFF,TGTGCCAGCAGCCCGACAGGGGGGAGATCCGGGGAGCTGTTTTTT
TRBJ1-1,15,.,.,TRBV19,CASRDGGQTNTEAFF,TGTGCCAGTAGGGACGGGGGGCAGACGAACACTGAAGCTTTCTTT
TRBJ2-2,14,.,.,TRBV11-1,CASSSGGYTGELFF,TGTGCCAGCAGCTCAGGGGGGTACACCGGGGAGCTGTTTTTT
TRBJ2-3,19,once,.,TRBV7-2,CASSLLRGIGGVRTDTQYF,TGTGCCAGCAGCTTACTGAGGGGGATAGGGGGAGTGAGAACAGATACGCAGTATTTT
TRBJ2-1,16,.,.,TRBV10-3,CAISGFGTGDYNEQFF,TGTGCCATCAGTGGGTTCGGGACGGGAGACTACAATGAGCAGTTCTTC
TRBJ2-7,19,once,TRBD2,TRBV7-2,CASSLKVGLAGGPVFEQYF,TGTGCCAGCAGCTTAAAAGTGGGGTTAGCGGGAGGGCCGGTGTTTGAGCAGTACTTC
TRBJ1-2,15,.,.,TRBV13,CASSFRGGHNYGYTF,TGTGCCAGCAGCTTCCGTGGGGGCCATAACTATGGCTACACCTTC